What follows are 13 T cell receptor beta chains derived from one specimen sequenced in a study of early T cells in non-severe SARS-CoV-2 infection. TCRdb reprocessed the 5' RACE reads with MiXCR, giving one entry per CDR3 protein. The sample has 70,000 or so distinct CDR3 sequences, about a tenth seen once; the top ten hold 7.6%. Sequences were derived from whole blood, sampled at baseline. The receptor source for this set is an adult who was a healthcare worker with PCR-confirmed SARS-CoV-2 infection or an uninfected control (not recorded which).

In its sample, this clonotype was seen many times. The chain employs TRBV10-3 and TRBJ2-2; 8 bases are shared with TRBD1. The germline gives CDR1 ENHRY, CDR2 SYGVKD. CDR3 length equals 14 residues. V gave up 6 bases and J gave up 3 bases; unmatched junction bases: 3. CDR3: CAIRDRADTGELFF. CDR3 DNA: TGTGCCATCAGGGACAGGGCGGACACCGGGGAGCTGTTTTTT.

This clonotype was counted only a few times. V and J are TRBV3-1 and TRBJ2-1, with 7 bases that match TRBD2. CDR1 is LGHDT, CDR2 YNNKEL, per germline (reference sequence). The ends lost 8 bases at V and 0 bases at J; junction bases unmatched: 7. This CDR3 has 15 amino acids. The CDR3 coding sequence is TGTGCCAGCGGGGTGGCGGGGGTCTCCTACAATGAGCAGTTCTTC. Translating it yields CASGVAGVSYNEQFF.

The V and J genes are TRBV6-5 and TRBJ1-5, with a tentative D call TRBD1 (5 bases). Looked up from germline, CDR1 is MNHEY and CDR2 is SVGAGI. Between the trimmed V and J ends, which lost 0 bases and 6 bases, there was a span of 21 bases. The CDR3 has 18 amino acids. The CDR3 region has the DNA TGTGCCAGCAGTTACTCGCGGCCAGGAAGCGGAGGGGCTCAGCCCCAGCATTTT. It is translated as CASSYSRPGSGGAQPQHF.

This clonotype showed up many times. The J gene is TRBJ2-6, the V gene TRBV7-9; D possibly corresponds to TRBD2 (5 bases). CDR3 size: 19 residues. The germline gives CDR1 SEHNR, CDR2 FQNEAQ (reference sequence). V was pared by 5 bases and J by 0 bases, with 20 bases between. The CDR3 reads CASSQWAGGLYSGANVLTF. In DNA, the CDR3 is TGTGCCAGCAGCCAATGGGCGGGCGGACTCTACTCTGGGGCCAACGTCCTGACTTTC.

This clonotype was recorded at least ten times. The V gene is TRBV7-3, the J gene TRBJ1-1; no definite D call. CDR3 length: 14 amino acids. The V gene's germline CDR1 is SGHTA and CDR2 FQGTGA. Trimming left V 2 bases short and J 6 bases short, with 13 bases between. The CDR3 protein is CASSLSTGGSEAFF. CDR3 nucleotides: TGTGCCAGCAGCTTATCCACCGGAGGGTCTGAAGCTTTCTTT. Supplemented by reference TRBV7-3 and TRBJ1-1, the full variable domain reads GAGVSQTPSNKVTEKGKYVELRCDPISGHTALYWYRQSLGQGPEFLIYFQGTGAADDSGLPNDRFFAVRPEGSVSTLKIQRTERGDSAVYLCASSLSTGGSEAFFGQGTRLTVV.

This rearrangement joins TRBV3-1 to TRBJ2-1, with D possibly being TRBD2 (6 bases). From germline, CDR1 is LGHDT and CDR2 YNNKEL (reference sequence). V gave up 1 base and J gave up 0 bases, with 16 bases separating them. CDR3 size: 18 residues. CDR3 loop: CASSQGPSAQGSYNEQFF. The CDR3 nucleotides read TGTGCCAGCAGCCAAGGACCTAGCGCGCAAGGCTCCTACAATGAGCAGTTCTTC.

This clonotype was found a few times. V and J are TRBV12-3 or TRBV12-4 and TRBJ1-6; a possible D gene is TRBD1 (6 bases). V lost 4 bases to trimming and J lost 8 bases, with 15 bases between them. The CDR3 has 15 residues. Here the CDR3 reads CASSSWTAGDSPLHF. CDR3 DNA sequence: TGTGCCAGCAGTTCATGGACAGCCGGGGATTCACCCCTCCACTTT.

This clonotype was detected ten times or more. The chain recombines TRBV7-2 with TRBJ1-3; D is unresolved. CDR1 is SGHTA and CDR2 is FQGNSA in the germline V gene. Deletions cut 1 base from V and 0 bases from J, with 4 bases between. The CDR3 runs 14 residues. The CDR3 here is CASSLDSSGNTIYF. CDR3 bases: TGTGCCAGCAGCTTAGACAGCTCTGGAAACACCATATATTTT.

In regard to this clonotype: One junction end disagrees with the germline gene, perhaps due to a read error. The CDR3 DNA reads as TGTGCCAGCAGACCCCTAATCGGGACAAGGCTAGGCACAGATACGGAGTATTTT. This codes for CASRPLIGTRLGTDTEYF. This sequence joins TRBV28 and TRBJ2-3; a weak D match, TRBD1 (6 bases). CDR1 is MDHEN and CDR2 is SYDVKM in the germline V gene. The CDR3 covers 18 residues.

This clonotype was counted a few times. This rearrangement joins TRBV4-1 to TRBJ1-1; no firm D call. Per the germline V gene, CDR1 is MGHRA and CDR2 is YSYEKL. Trimming removed 2 bases at V and 1 base at J, with 5 bases between. CDR3 length: 13 amino acids. Here the CDR3 reads CASSQSTNTEAFF. The CDR3 DNA follows: TGCGCCAGCAGCCAATCCACGAACACTGAAGCTTTCTTT.

This clonotype came up a few times. The V and J genes are TRBV27 and TRBJ2-7; TRBD1 aligns across 10 bases. The length of the CDR3 is 15 residues. Trimming cost V 7 bases and J 2 bases; bases outside gene matches: 8. Per the germline V gene, CDR1 is MNHEY and CDR2 is SMNVEV (reference sequence). The CDR3 DNA reads as TGTGCCAGCAACCTACGACAGGGGGCCCCCTACGAGCAGTACTTC. Its protein product is CASNLRQGAPYEQYF.

This clonotype has only a few counts. The chain joins TRBV19 to TRBJ2-2; D not resolved. Germline loops: CDR1 LNHDA, CDR2 SQIVND (reference sequence). This CDR3 region has 12 residues. V dropped 7 bases and J dropped 3 bases, with 6 bases sitting between them. CDR3 amino acids: CASNGDTGELFF. The CDR3 DNA reads as TGTGCCAGTAACGGAGACACCGGGGAGCTGTTTTTT.

This clonotype has only a few counts. The J gene is TRBJ2-1, the V gene TRBV3-1, with 10 bases matching TRBD1. There are 14 residues in the CDR3. J was trimmed by 4 bases and V by 9 bases; bases with no gene match: 6. In germline, CDR1 is LGHDT, CDR2 YNNKEL (reference sequence). CDR3 DNA sequence: TGTGCCAGTGAGGACAGGGGGATTTACAATGAGCAGTTCTTC. It specifies CASEDRGIYNEQFF.